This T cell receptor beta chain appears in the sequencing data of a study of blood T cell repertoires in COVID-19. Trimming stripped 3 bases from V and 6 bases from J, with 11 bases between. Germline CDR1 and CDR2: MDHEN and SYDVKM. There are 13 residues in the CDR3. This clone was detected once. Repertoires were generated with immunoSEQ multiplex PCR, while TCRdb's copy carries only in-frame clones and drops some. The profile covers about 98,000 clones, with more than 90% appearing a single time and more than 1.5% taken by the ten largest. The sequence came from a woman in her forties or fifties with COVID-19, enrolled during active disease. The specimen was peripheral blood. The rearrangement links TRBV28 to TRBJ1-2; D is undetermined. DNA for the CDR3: TGTGCCAGCAGTTTTGACATGTCCGATGGCTACACCTTC. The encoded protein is CASSFDMSDGYTF.